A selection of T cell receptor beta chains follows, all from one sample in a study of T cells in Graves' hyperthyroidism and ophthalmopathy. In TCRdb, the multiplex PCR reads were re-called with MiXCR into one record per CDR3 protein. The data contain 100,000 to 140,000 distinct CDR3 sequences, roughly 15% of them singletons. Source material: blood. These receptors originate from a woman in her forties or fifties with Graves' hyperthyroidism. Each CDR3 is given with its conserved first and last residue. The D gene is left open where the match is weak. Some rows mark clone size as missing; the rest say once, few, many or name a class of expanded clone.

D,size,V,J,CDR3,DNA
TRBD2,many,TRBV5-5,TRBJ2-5,CASSLGGRAQETQYF,TGTGCCAGCAGCTTGGGAGGGAGGGCCCAAGAGACCCAGTACTTC
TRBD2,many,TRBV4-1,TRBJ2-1,CASSQGTSGYNEQFF,TGCGCCAGCAGCCAAGGGACTAGCGGATACAATGAGCAGTTCTTC
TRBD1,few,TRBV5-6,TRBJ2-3,CASSADRGPDGTDTQYF,TGTGCCAGCAGCGCGGACAGGGGGCCTGACGGCACAGATACGCAGTATTTT
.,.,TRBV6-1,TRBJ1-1,CAINLWINTEAFF,TGTGCCATCAACCTTTGGATTAACACTGAAGCTTTCTTT
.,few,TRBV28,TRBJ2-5,CASSGEARQETQYF,TGTGCCAGCAGTGGGGAGGCGAGGCAAGAGACCCAGTACTTC
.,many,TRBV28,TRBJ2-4,CASSSGEPAKNIQYF,TGTGCCAGCAGCTCAGGGGAACCGGCCAAAAACATTCAGTACTTC
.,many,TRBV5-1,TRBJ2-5,CASSHSRGQETQYF,TGCGCCAGCAGCCACTCCCGGGGCCAAGAGACCCAGTACTTC
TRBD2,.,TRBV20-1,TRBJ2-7,CSARGSGLAGVAYEQYF,TGCAGTGCTAGGGGGTCCGGACTAGCGGGAGTGGCCTACGAGCAGTACTTC
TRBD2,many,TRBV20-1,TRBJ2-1,CSARGLGSGRAVGNEQFF,TGCAGTGCTAGGGGCTTGGGGAGCGGGAGGGCCGTTGGGAATGAGCAGTTCTTC
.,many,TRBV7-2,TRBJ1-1,CASSLRWGQPQGAFF,TGTGCCAGCAGCTTGAGGTGGGGGCAACCCCAGGGAGCTTTCTTT
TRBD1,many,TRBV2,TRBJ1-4,CASKKAGGNEKLFF,TGTGCCAGCAAAAAGGCAGGGGGCAATGAAAAACTGTTTTTT
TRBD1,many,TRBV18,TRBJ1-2,CASSPGTAKASYYGYTF,TGTGCCAGCTCACCAGGGACAGCCAAAGCATCATACTATGGCTACACCTTC
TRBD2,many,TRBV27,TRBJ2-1,CASSGNEAFSGIGNEQFF,TGTGCCAGCAGTGGGAATGAAGCTTTTAGCGGGATTGGCAATGAGCAGTTCTTC
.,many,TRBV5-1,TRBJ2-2,CASSFSSEELFF,TGCGCCAGCAGCTTTAGTTCGGAGGAGCTGTTTTTT
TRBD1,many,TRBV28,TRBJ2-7,CASSPGQGYHEQYF,TGTGCCAGCAGTCCGGGACAGGGCTACCACGAGCAGTACTTC
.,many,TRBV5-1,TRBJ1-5,CASSLEGDSNQPQHF,TGCGCCAGCAGCTTGGAAGGAGATAGCAATCAGCCCCAGCATTTT
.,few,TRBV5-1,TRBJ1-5,CASSLGAGSNQPQHF,TGCGCCAGCAGCCTGGGGGCTGGGTCCAATCAGCCCCAGCATTTT
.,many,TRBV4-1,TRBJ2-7,CASSQARGYYEQYF,TGCGCCAGCAGCCAAGCTCGGGGGTACTACGAGCAGTACTTC
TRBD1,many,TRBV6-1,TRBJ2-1,CASSGRTGDVNEQFF,TGTGCCAGCAGTGGCCGGACAGGAGATGTCAATGAGCAGTTCTTC